The source of this TCR beta chain is a study of T cells in localized non-small cell lung cancer. This clone was seen more than once but under ten times. This table comes from immunoSEQ multiplex PCR, and its TCRdb copy is limited to in-frame clones, with some not included. The sample contains over a thousand clones, around 25% of which appear only once. The CDR3 totals 15 residues. V dropped 2 bases and J dropped 3 bases, with 10 bases sitting between them. Sequenced here: lung tumor tissue, sampled before any cancer treatment. The chain couples TRBV6-7 to TRBJ2-2; D perhaps matches TRBD1 (7 bases). TRBV6-7 has ORF status, its function being uncertain. The sequence was obtained from a male donor older than 55 with stage I lung adenocarcinoma. The chain's CDR3 is CASSYLRGDTGELFF. The CDR3 DNA is TGTGCCAGCAGTTACCTCAGGGGGGACACCGGGGAGCTGTTTTTT.